This T cell receptor beta chain was identified during a study of T cells expressing NK-cell markers. TCRdb re-called the 5' RACE reads and catalogs CDR3 proteins one per entry, DNA excluded. Its table records under 500,000 distinct CDR3 sequences. The germline CDR1 and CDR2 sequences are SQVTM and ANQGSEA. The CDR3 contains 14 residues. The TCR originated in a woman between 18 and 75 years old in good health. The chain has TRBV29-1 and TRBJ2-1; the D call of TRBD1 rests on TCRdb alone, since no DNA is present to check it. Input material: blood T cells: a sorted CD56 or NKG2C T cell subset, CD4+ or CD8+ T cells, or bulk PBMC T cells (not recorded which). The CDR3 spells CSADPRTVNNEQFF.